The 8 T cell receptor beta chains given below trace back to one sample, sequenced in a study of OX40 agonist ivuxolimab in advanced cancers. The table came from immunoSEQ multiplex PCR; TCRdb's copy has only in-frame clones and leaves some out. The data hold more than 80,000 clones, with around 88% observed a single time. The sequencing used CD4+ or CD8+ T cells sorted from blood, collected in a trial of the OX40 agonist ivuxolimab. The receptor source for this set is an adult with an advanced solid tumor such as melanoma, head and neck, liver or kidney cancer.

Only one count was recorded for this clone. The CDR3 sequence: CAINNREGAGELFF. The CDR3 region has the DNA TGTGCCATCAATAACAGGGAAGGAGCCGGGGAGCTGTTTTTT. J is TRBJ2-2 and V is TRBV10-3; possible D gene TRBD1, 6 bases. V lost 7 bases, J lost 6 bases, and 15 bases lay in between. The CDR3 sequence is 14 residues long. The germline V gene encodes CDR1 ENHRY and CDR2 SYGVKD.

This clone was detected once. V and J are TRBV5-1 and TRBJ2-5; D gene unclear. The germline gives CDR1 SGHRS, CDR2 YFSETQ. V dropped 4 bases and J dropped 2 bases, with 3 bases sitting between them. The CDR3 length is 11 residues. CDR3 sequence reads: CASSEQETQYF. CDR3 DNA: TGCGCCAGCAGCGAGCAAGAGACCCAGTACTTC.

The J gene is TRBJ1-4, the V gene TRBV11-2; no definite D call. V was pared by 1 base and J by 5 bases, with 11 bases between. This CDR3 comprises 15 residues. The germline gives CDR1 SGHAT, CDR2 FQNNGV. The CDR3 DNA reads as TGTGCCAGCAGCTTAGTGGAAGGGCCAAATGAAAAACTGTTTTTT. Its protein product is CASSLVEGPNEKLFF.

The V gene is TRBV7-9, the J gene TRBJ1-1, with TRBD1 matching 7 bases. The CDR3 covers 15 residues. Germline lookup yields CDR1 SEHNR and CDR2 FQNEAQ (reference sequence). V dropped 4 bases and J dropped 7; count of bases not matched to a gene: 12. CDR3 in amino acids: CASSSYGTEKNEAFF. The DNA of the CDR3 is TGTGCCAGCAGCTCCTACGGGACAGAAAAAAATGAAGCTTTCTTT.

This sequence joins TRBV19 and TRBJ1-3; D not resolved. The germline V and J ends were trimmed by 4 bases and 7 bases, with 8 bases remaining between them. CDR3 length: 12 residues. Looked up from germline, CDR1 is LNHDA and CDR2 is SQIVND (reference sequence). CDR3 region: CASSSIGNTIYF. CDR3 nucleotide sequence: TGTGCCAGTAGTAGTATTGGGAACACCATATATTTT.

This clone has just one count. The rearrangement joins TRBV4-3 to TRBJ2-2; a possible D gene is TRBD1 (6 bases). Germline V gene data show CDR1 as LGHNA and CDR2 as YSLEER. The V and J ends lost 2 bases and 4 bases respectively, with 14 bases between them. CDR3 size: 16 residues. The CDR3, as DNA: TGCGCCAGCAGCCAAAAGTGGGGGCGCGGCACCGGGGAGCTGTTTTTT. Protein sequence: CASSQKWGRGTGELFF.

The chain combines TRBV27 with TRBJ2-5, with D possibly TRBD2 on 5 matching bases. V dropped 5 bases and J dropped 1 base, with 11 bases sitting between them. Germline V CDR1 and CDR2: MNHEY, SMNVEV (reference sequence). This CDR3 is 14 amino acids long. The CDR3 protein is CASSAQTTQETQYF. In DNA form, the CDR3 reads TGTGCCAGCAGTGCCCAGACTACCCAAGAGACCCAGTACTTC.

This chain uses TRBV5-1 with TRBJ1-2, with 7 bases identical to TRBD1. Germline V gene data show CDR1 as SGHRS and CDR2 as YFSETQ. The trim removed 2 bases at V and 4 bases at J, leaving 5 bases unmatched. CDR3 length equals 14 residues. The CDR3 DNA sequence: TGCGCCAGCAGCTTCGGGACAGCGCCCTATGGCTACACCTTC. Its translation is CASSFGTAPYGYTF.